The 23 T cell receptor beta chains below were found in one sample sequenced in a study of graft-versus-host responses after intestinal transplantation. Here immunoSEQ multiplex PCR was the method, and the copy in TCRdb shows in-frame clones only, minus some. The sample lists 95,000 to 150,000 clones; approximately 92% were seen once. The antigens of these receptors remain unknown. The sample here was unstimulated CD4+ T cells sorted from spleen or lymph node cells, taken before intestinal transplant. These receptors were obtained from a human donor who received an intestinal transplant.

The chain recombines TRBV25-1 with TRBJ2-7; 9 bases are a match to TRBD2. The CDR3 consists of 15 residues. In germline, CDR1 is MGHDK, CDR2 SYGVNS. After removal of 2 bases from V and 4 bases from J, the junction contained 6 bases not matched to a gene. The CDR3 region has the DNA TGTGCCAGCAGTGAAGGGGCGGGAGGGTTTTACGAGCAGTACTTC. Its translation: CASSEGAGGFYEQYF.

The chain couples TRBV5-1 to TRBJ2-3; TRBD2 might be the D (5 bases). The CDR3 has 15 amino acids. V shed 1 base and J shed 0 bases, with 9 bases lying between them. Germline CDR1 reads SGHRS; CDR2 reads YFSETQ. The CDR3, as DNA: TGCGCCAGCAGCTTGCGGGGAACTAGCACAGATACGCAGTATTTT. Its translation is CASSLRGTSTDTQYF.

The chain has TRBV15 and TRBJ2-7, with D unresolved. Trimming removed 3 bases from V and 1 base from J, with 10 bases in between. The length of the CDR3 is 14 residues. From germline, CDR1 is LNHNV and CDR2 YYDKDF (reference sequence). The chain's CDR3 is CATSSPQVSYEQYF. The CDR3 DNA sequence: TGTGCCACCAGCAGTCCCCAGGTTTCCTACGAGCAGTACTTC.

This chain uses TRBV7-2 with TRBJ2-5, with D hard to call. Germline V lookup: CDR1 SGHTA, CDR2 FQGNSA. The CDR3 covers 14 residues. With 4 bases removed from V and 2 bases from J, the gap between germline ends came to 11 bases. The CDR3 sequence is CASSYRGSQETQYF. The CDR3 nucleotides read TGTGCCAGCAGCTACCGAGGTTCACAAGAGACCCAGTACTTC.

The rearrangement joins TRBV6-1 to TRBJ2-7, with D perhaps being TRBD1 or TRBD2 (5 bases each). V dropped 9 bases and J dropped 2 bases, with 17 bases sitting between them. This CDR3 is built from 14 residues. CDR1 is MNHNS, CDR2 SASEGT, per germline. In DNA, the CDR3 is TGTGCCAGTATGAACAAGGGACCCACCTACGAGCAGTACTTC. Residues: CASMNKGPTYEQYF.

The chain links TRBV6-1 to TRBJ2-7; TRBD2 matches 7 bases. V was pared by 6 bases and J by 2 bases, with 10 bases of the junction left unmatched. In germline, CDR1 is MNHNS, CDR2 SASEGT. This CDR3 comprises 15 residues. The CDR3 region is CASRTWGGVTYEQYF. For the CDR3, the DNA is TGTGCCAGCAGGACATGGGGAGGGGTAACCTACGAGCAGTACTTC.

The chain recombines TRBV28 with TRBJ2-5; 13 bases are a match to TRBD2. V lost 7 bases to trimming and J lost 7 bases; unmatched junction nucleotides: 15. Germline CDR1 and CDR2: MDHEN and SYDVKM. This CDR3 has 17 amino acids. The CDR3 sequence: CASIATGLAGKVWTQYF. DNA of the CDR3: TGTGCCAGCATCGCTACGGGACTAGCGGGAAAAGTCTGGACCCAGTACTTC. Based on the CDR3 plus reference TRBV28 and TRBJ2-5, the full variable domain is DVKVTQSSRYLVKRTGEKVFLECVQDMDHENMFWYRQDPGLGLRLIYFSYDVKMKEKGDIPEGYSVSREKKERFSLILESASTNQTSMYLCASIATGLAGKVWTQYFGPGTRLLVL.

The chain uses TRBV30 and TRBJ1-4; D is undetermined. The germline CDR1 and CDR2 sequences are GTSNPN and SVGIG (reference sequence). The ends were cut back, 2 bases at V and 5 bases at J, with 9 bases in the middle. This CDR3 comprises 13 residues. In DNA form, the CDR3 reads TGTGCCTGGAGTCAGCCCCTCAATGAAAAACTGTTTTTT. Translation: CAWSQPLNEKLFF.

The sample holds one count of this clone. The chain links TRBV25-1 to TRBJ2-5; D possibly matches TRBD1 or TRBD2 (5 bases each). Germline CDR1 reads MGHDK; CDR2 reads SYGVNS. This CDR3 has 13 residues. V was cut by 11 bases and J by 5 bases, with 18 bases left in between. The CDR3 sequence is CAARGAGSETQYF. The CDR3 DNA sequence: TGTGCCGCCCGAGGGGCAGGGAGCGAGACCCAGTACTTC. Together with reference TRBV25-1 and TRBJ2-5, the CDR3 gives the full variable domain: EADIYQTPRYLVIGTGKKITLECSQTMGHDKMYWYQQDPGMELHLIHYSYGVNSTEKGDLSSESTVSRIRTEHFPLTLESARPSHTSQYLCAARGAGSETQYFGPGTRLLVL.

The chain is built from TRBV7-3 and TRBJ2-3, with D possibly matching TRBD2 (5 bases). This CDR3 region has 14 residues. V lost 3 bases, J lost 2 bases, and 9 bases lay in between. Germline CDR1 is SGHTA and CDR2 is FQGTGA. The CDR3 protein is CASSFEGTTDTQYF. The CDR3 DNA reads as TGTGCCAGCAGCTTTGAGGGAACCACAGATACGCAGTATTTT.

V and J are TRBV5-1 and TRBJ2-3; TRBD2 might be the D (6 bases). V lost 4 bases, J lost 0 bases, and 12 bases lay in between. This CDR3 region has 15 residues. Germline V gives CDR1 SGHRS, CDR2 YFSETQ. The DNA of the CDR3 is TGCGCCAGCAGCGCCGCGGGGCGAAGCACAGATACGCAGTATTTT. Its protein is CASSAAGRSTDTQYF.

This clone was seen only a few times. The chain recombines TRBV7-3 with TRBJ1-2; perhaps TRBD1 as D (6 bases). CDR1 and CDR2 (germline): SGHTA, FQGTGA. V was shortened by 0 bases and J by 2 bases, with 10 bases between the two germline ends. The CDR3 runs to 15 residues. The CDR3 nucleotides read TGTGCCAGCAGCTTAACGCCTAGGGGGAACTATGGCTACACCTTC. It specifies CASSLTPRGNYGYTF.

The chain recombines TRBV7-9 with TRBJ2-3; possible D gene TRBD2, 6 bases. The germline V gene has CDR1 SEHNR and CDR2 FQNEAQ (reference sequence). The V and J ends lost 3 bases and 6 bases respectively, with 16 bases between them. CDR3 length: 15 residues. CDR3 bases: TGTGCCAGCAGCTTGGTGGGACTCTATACGGATACGCAGTATTTT. Residues: CASSLVGLYTDTQYF.

This chain uses TRBV28 with TRBJ2-3; 7 bases align to TRBD2. J lost 4 bases, V lost 2 bases, and 6 bases had no gene match. The CDR3 is 15 amino acids. Germline V gene lookup returns CDR1 MDHEN and CDR2 SYDVKM. The CDR3 protein is CASSLIQGGSDTQYF. CDR3 bases: TGTGCCAGCAGTTTAATTCAGGGAGGGTCAGATACGCAGTATTTT.

The chain combines TRBV19 with TRBJ2-7; 8 bases are a match to TRBD1. The CDR3 runs to 15 residues. The junction had 9 bases not matched to a gene; V was cut back by 1 base and J by 7 bases. Looked up from germline, CDR1 is LNHDA and CDR2 is SQIVND (reference sequence). The CDR3 spells CASSIAWTGPLEQYF. For the CDR3, the DNA is TGTGCCAGTAGTATAGCCTGGACAGGGCCTTTGGAGCAGTACTTC.

The rearrangement joins TRBV5-8 to TRBJ1-3; no reliable D call. Germline V gene lookup returns CDR1 SGHTS and CDR2 YDEGEE. The CDR3 has 17 residues. Deletions cut 0 bases from V and 0 bases from J, with 13 bases between. For the CDR3, the DNA is TGTGCCAGCAGCTTGGTTCGGCGGAGCCTCTCTGGAAACACCATATATTTT. It specifies CASSLVRRSLSGNTIYF. The full variable domain, completed using reference TRBV5-8 and TRBJ1-3, is EAGVTQSPTHLIKTRGQQATLRCSPISGHTSVYWYQQALGLGLQFLLWYDEGEERNRGNFPPRFSGRQFPNYSSELNVNALELEDSALYLCASSLVRRSLSGNTIYFGEGSWLTVV.

V gene TRBV2 combines with J gene TRBJ2-7; D perhaps matches TRBD1 (5 bases). Trimming cost V 5 bases and J 6 bases, with 14 bases left between them. The CDR3 spans 13 residues. Germline CDR1 is SNHLY and CDR2 is FYNNEI. CDR3 nucleotide sequence: TGTGCCAGCAGTAACCAGGGCCCCCTCGAGCAGTACTTC. It is translated as CASSNQGPLEQYF.

This chain joins TRBV2 and TRBJ1-5, with D unclear. V lost 7 bases to trimming and J lost 8 bases, with 15 bases between them. CDR3 length: 13 residues. CDR1 SNHLY and CDR2 FYNNEI come from the germline V gene. CDR3 coding DNA: TGTGCCAGCAACACGGTGATCGGAGAGCCCCAGCATTTT. Protein sequence: CASNTVIGEPQHF.

The V and J genes are TRBV30 and TRBJ1-2; D may be TRBD1 (6 bases). The CDR3 runs to 14 residues. Germline CDR1 and CDR2: GTSNPN and SVGIG (reference sequence). V lost 5 bases and J 0 bases, leaving 13 bases between the germline ends. The CDR3 sequence is CAWHRQASNYGYTF. CDR3 nucleotide sequence: TGTGCCTGGCATCGACAGGCCTCTAACTATGGCTACACCTTC.

The V call is TRBV28, the J call TRBJ2-6, with D perhaps matching TRBD1 or TRBD2 (5 bases each). The germline CDR1 and CDR2 sequences are MDHEN and SYDVKM. CDR3 length: 14 residues. Trimming cost V 7 bases and J 2 bases, with 9 bases left between them. The CDR3 region has the DNA TGTGCCAGCATTGTGGGGGCTGGGGCCAACGTCCTGACTTTC. Its protein product is CASIVGAGANVLTF.

This chain uses TRBV5-1 with TRBJ1-5, with D tentatively TRBD1 (6 bases). CDR1 is SGHRS and CDR2 is YFSETQ in the germline V gene. V gave up 4 bases and J gave up 6 bases, with 17 bases separating them. This CDR3 comprises 15 residues. The CDR3 here is CASSPTGIPSQPQHF. The CDR3 DNA is TGCGCCAGCAGCCCTACAGGGATTCCAAGTCAGCCCCAGCATTTT.

V gene TRBV29-1 combines with J gene TRBJ1-2; D not resolved. The V gene lost 7 bases and the J gene lost 7 bases, with 19 bases spanning the gap. CDR3 length equals 13 residues. The V gene's germline CDR1 is SQVTM and CDR2 ANQGSEA. The CDR3 DNA follows: TGCAGCGCCGCCGGGGTCCTAACGGCTGGCTACACCTTC. Amino acid sequence: CSAAGVLTAGYTF.

The chain employs TRBV28 and TRBJ1-2; a possible D gene is TRBD1 (6 bases). The CDR3 length is 14 residues. Germline V lookup: CDR1 MDHEN, CDR2 SYDVKM. The ends were cut back, 6 bases at V and 8 bases at J, with 19 bases in the middle. Here the CDR3 DNA reads TGTGCCAGCAGCCAAACAGGGACATCCAGGGGCTACACCTTC. It yields the protein CASSQTGTSRGYTF.